Listed below are T cell receptor beta chains from one sample, sequenced in a study of blood T cell repertoires in COVID-19. TCRdb's table, derived via immunoSEQ multiplex PCR, lists solely in-frame clones and lacks some. Seen here are 300,000 to 400,000 clones, more than 70% observed once, and the top ten hold roughly 2%. Sequenced: peripheral blood. Source of these receptors: a woman aged 60-75 years with COVID-19, enrolled during active disease. CDR3s include the opening cysteine and the closing phenylalanine or tryptophan. Each record gives: D gene, clone size, J gene, V gene, CDR3 DNA, CDR3 protein. D genes are given only for firm matches. Size is stated for part of the rows, as once, few or many counts, or as a class when the clone is expanded.

- - TRBJ2-7 TRBV6-1 TGTGCCAGCAGTGAAGCGTTTGACAGCTCCTACGAGCAGTACTTC CASSEAFDSSYEQYF
- once TRBJ2-3 TRBV18 TGTGCCAGCTCACCCTCGCAGTTAGGGGCAGATACGCAGTATTTT CASSPSQLGADTQYF
- once TRBJ2-5 TRBV7-9 TGTGCCAGCAGCTCGTTAATGGGGGGTGAGACCCAGTACTTC CASSSLMGGETQYF
- few TRBJ1-1 TRBV7-3 TGTGCCAGCAGAAGGACAGAGAACACTGAAGCTTTCTTT CASRRTENTEAFF
- - TRBJ2-2 TRBV7-9 TGTGCCAGCAGCTTAGGCAGCGGGGAGCTGTTTTTT CASSLGSGELFF
- - TRBJ1-3 TRBV21-1 TGTGCCAGCAGCAAGGGGGACAGACCACCCGGATACACCATATATTTT CASSKGDRPPGYTIYF
TRBD1 - TRBJ1-2 TRBV2 TGTGCCAGCAGTTCCACAGGGGCAGTCTATGGCTACACCTTC CASSSTGAVYGYTF
- - TRBJ1-1 TRBV14 TGTGCCAGCAGCCCATTTTTCGGGACACCGAACACTGAAGCTTTCTTT CASSPFFGTPNTEAFF
- - TRBJ1-6 TRBV19 TGTGCCAGTAGTTTATTTGGGCATCTTAATTCACCCCTCCACTTT CASSLFGHLNSPLHF
- - TRBJ2-7 TRBV5-1 TGCGCCAGCAGCTTGGCACAGGTTGACTACGAGCAGTACTTC CASSLAQVDYEQYF
- - TRBJ1-2 TRBV5-1 TGCGCCAGCAGCTTGGACAATAACTATGGCTACACCTTC CASSLDNNYGYTF
- - TRBJ1-1 TRBV4-1 TGCGCCAGCAGCCAAGGGACAGCCGTCGTGAACACTGAAGCTTTCTTT CASSQGTAVVNTEAFF
TRBD2 few TRBJ2-1 TRBV3-1/TRBV3-2 TGTGCCAGCAGCCAAGATAGGGCTAGCGGAAAGCAGTTCTTC CASSQDRASGKQFF
- - TRBJ1-1 TRBV11-2 TGTGCCAGCAGCTCCTGGAGCGGCGGCGGCACTGAAGCTTTCTTT CASSSWSGGGTEAFF
TRBD1 - TRBJ1-6 TRBV29-1 TGCAGCGTGCGACAGGGTAATTCACCCCTCCACTTT CSVRQGNSPLHF
- - TRBJ1-1 TRBV19 TGTGCCAGTAGTATAGGATTCGGGGTCACTGAAGCTTTCTTT CASSIGFGVTEAFF
TRBD1 - TRBJ1-6 TRBV5-1 TGCGCCAGCAGCCAGGACAGGGTTCCACCCCTCCACTTT CASSQDRVPPLHF
TRBD2 - TRBJ2-5 TRBV5-5 TGTGCCAGCAGCTTGGTGTACAGCGGGGGGGATTTAGAGACCCAGTACTTC CASSLVYSGGDLETQYF
TRBD1 - TRBJ1-4 TRBV6-5 TGTGCCAGCAAGAGGGGACAGTCAACTAATGAAAAACTGTTTTTT CASKRGQSTNEKLFF
TRBD1 - TRBJ1-1 TRBV27 TGTGCCAGCAGCCTAGGGGGACAGCTTGAAGCTTTCTTT CASSLGGQLEAFF
TRBD1 - TRBJ2-1 TRBV2 TGTGCCAGCAGTGTGGTCCAGGGGGCGAATGAGCAGTTCTTC CASSVVQGANEQFF
- few TRBJ2-1 TRBV9 TGTGCCAGCAGCGCCAACAATGAGCAGTTCTTC CASSANNEQFF